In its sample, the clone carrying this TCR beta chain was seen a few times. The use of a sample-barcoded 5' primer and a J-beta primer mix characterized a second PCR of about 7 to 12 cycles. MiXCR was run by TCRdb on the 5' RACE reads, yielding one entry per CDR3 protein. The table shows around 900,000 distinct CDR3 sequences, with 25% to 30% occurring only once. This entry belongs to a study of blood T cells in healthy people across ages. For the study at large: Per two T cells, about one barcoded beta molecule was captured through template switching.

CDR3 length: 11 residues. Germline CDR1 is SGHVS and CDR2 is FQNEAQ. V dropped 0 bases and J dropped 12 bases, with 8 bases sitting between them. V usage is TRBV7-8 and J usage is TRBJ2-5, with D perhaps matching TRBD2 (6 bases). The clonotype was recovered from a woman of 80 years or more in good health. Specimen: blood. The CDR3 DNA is TGTGCCAGCAGCTTAGCGCGGGGCAAGTACTTC. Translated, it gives CASSLARGKYF.